In its sample, the clone carrying this T cell receptor (beta chain) was seen once. Original data processing: Counts of nucleated cells, estimated from reference gene primer amplification, were obtained. Profiled with immunoSEQ multiplex PCR; TCRdb holds only in-frame clones, not every one. V and J calls plus clone size are reproduced from that table; the DNA served to infer D and trimming. The table records tens of thousands of clones, around 90% of them present only once. This entry belongs to a study of blood T cell repertoires in COVID-19. Trimming removed 4 bases from V and 5 bases from J; junction bases left unmatched: 3. The germline V gene has CDR1 SGHNT and CDR2 YYREEE (reference sequence). CDR3 size: 14 residues.

This chain uses TRBV5-4 with TRBJ2-5; 12 positions agree with TRBD1. This receptor was taken from an elderly woman with acute or convalescent COVID-19. The sequenced sample consisted of peripheral blood. The CDR3 DNA reads as TGTGCCAGCAGCATGGGACAGGGGGCCGAGACCCAGTACTTC. Translated, it gives CASSMGQGAETQYF.